Shown below are 17 T cell receptor beta chains from a single sample sequenced in a study of identical twins. From the 5' RACE reads, TCRdb called clonotypes with MiXCR, one entry per CDR3 protein. Of about 570,000 distinct CDR3 sequences in the sample, around a tenth were seen once. This same sample was also part of a study on yellow fever vaccine responses in identical twins.

Specimen: PBMCs. The receptors stem from a woman between 18 and 29 years old in good health.

This clonotype turned up a few times. The gene calls are TRBV6-1 and TRBJ2-2; no reliable D call. This CDR3 has 13 amino acids. Trimming left V 7 bases short and J 3 bases short, with 9 bases between. Germline CDR1 is MNHNS and CDR2 is SASEGT. CDR3 in amino acids: CASTPRHTGELFF. In nucleotides, the CDR3 is TGTGCCAGCACCCCTCGTCACACCGGGGAGCTGTTTTTT.

This clonotype occurred a few times. CDR3 nucleotides: TGCAGCGTATTGACGCCCGACGTCTACGAGCAGTACTTC. Its protein product is CSVLTPDVYEQYF. The V and J genes are TRBV29-1 and TRBJ2-7; D call uncertain. There are 13 residues in the CDR3. V lost 6 bases and J 3 bases, leaving 15 bases between the germline ends. Germline lookup yields CDR1 SQVTM and CDR2 ANQGSEA.

This clonotype was seen more than once but under ten times. One junction end disagrees with the germline gene, perhaps due to a read error. The rearrangement joins TRBV29-1 to TRBJ2-2, with D unclear. This CDR3 spans 12 amino acids. The germline CDR1 and CDR2 sequences are SQVTM and ANQGSEA. CDR3 bases: TGCAGCGTTGTCCAGAACGCCGGGGAGCTGTTTTTT. Translated, it gives CSVVQNAGELFF.

This clonotype was detected a few times. This chain joins TRBV7-9 and TRBJ2-7; D gene uncertain. V lost 1 base to trimming and J lost 5 bases, with 15 bases between them. The CDR3 contains 15 residues. Germline V gene sequence: CDR1 SEHNR, CDR2 FQNEAQ (reference sequence). The CDR3 spells CASSLGLTSRDEQYF. The CDR3 DNA reads as TGTGCCAGCAGCTTAGGGCTGACTTCTAGGGACGAGCAGTACTTC.

The V and J genes are TRBV6-2 or TRBV6-3 and TRBJ2-5; no clear D gene. The CDR3 extends over 14 amino acids. The germline CDR1 and CDR2 sequences are MNHEY and SVGEGT. V was shortened by 4 bases and J by 4 bases, with 13 bases between the two germline ends. This CDR3 is CASSSSRVTETQYF. The CDR3 DNA reads TGTGCCAGCAGTTCCTCAAGGGTTACAGAGACCCAGTACTTC.

This clonotype came up many times. The V gene is TRBV29-1, the J gene TRBJ1-1, with 8 bases that match TRBD1. With V trimmed by 7 bases and J by 5 bases, 9 bases remained unmatched. CDR1 and CDR2 (germline): SQVTM, ANQGSEA. CDR3 length: 13 amino acids. CDR3 sequence reads: CSAVGQGWTEAFF. CDR3 DNA sequence: TGCAGCGCCGTAGGACAGGGCTGGACTGAAGCTTTCTTT.

The table lists this clonotype with many counts. V and J are TRBV27 and TRBJ2-2; unclear D gene. Trimming took off 9 bases at V and 4 bases at J, with 18 bases between the two ends. The germline gives CDR1 MNHEY, CDR2 SMNVEV (reference sequence). The CDR3 runs to 15 residues. The CDR3 reads CASRDDLAITGELFF. For the CDR3, the DNA is TGTGCCAGTAGAGACGATCTTGCTATCACCGGGGAGCTGTTTTTT.

In this sample, this clonotype turned up a few times. V usage is TRBV20-1 and J usage is TRBJ2-2, with 10 positions matching TRBD2. The V segment lost 2 bases and the J segment 2 bases; nucleotides outside the gene matches: 5. There are 16 residues in the CDR3. CDR1 is DFQATT, CDR2 SNEGSKA, per germline (reference sequence). The CDR3 coding sequence is TGCAGTGCTAGACCTAGCGGGAGAGTAAACACCGGGGAGCTGTTTTTT. Translating gives CSARPSGRVNTGELFF.

The chain has TRBV6-2 or TRBV6-3 and TRBJ2-7, with 7 bases aligning to TRBD1. This CDR3 spans 14 amino acids. CDR1 and CDR2 from the germline V gene are MNHEY and SVGEGT. V lost 6 bases and J lost 1; bases outside the gene matches: 6. CDR3 loop: CASRHTGESYEQYF. CDR3 DNA: TGTGCCAGCAGACATACAGGGGAATCCTACGAGCAGTACTTC.

The table lists this clonotype with a few counts. The chain employs TRBV15 and TRBJ2-7; 10 bases fit TRBD1. The germline CDR1 and CDR2 sequences are LNHNV and YYDKDF (reference sequence). The CDR3 runs to 16 residues. Trimming removed 4 bases from V and 5 bases from J; junction bases left unmatched: 11. As DNA, the CDR3 is TGTGCCACCAGCATGAATCCCGGGACAGGGGTCCACGAGCAGTACTTC. It yields the protein CATSMNPGTGVHEQYF.

About this clonotype: Germline and junction disagree at one end, which may indicate a read error. The chain recombines TRBV7-7 with TRBJ2-2; no clear D. Germline V gives CDR1 SSHAT, CDR2 FNYEAQ (reference sequence). This CDR3 has 17 amino acids. CDR3 amino acids: CASSFRESAMNTGELFF. CDR3 DNA sequence: TGTGCTAGCAGCTTTCGAGAATCGGCTATGAACACCGGGGAGCTGTTTTTT.

This clonotype was observed a handful of times. The V gene is TRBV29-1, the J gene TRBJ2-4; possible D gene TRBD2, 7 bases. CDR1 and CDR2 from the germline V gene are SQVTM and ANQGSEA. V was trimmed by 7 bases and J by 3 bases, leaving 16 bases between them. CDR3 length: 14 amino acids. The CDR3 DNA reads as TGCAGCGCCAGGAGGGGGGGCGTCAAAAACATTCAGTACTTC. Translation gives CSARRGGVKNIQYF.

This sequence joins TRBV15 and TRBJ1-5; D perhaps matches TRBD1 (5 bases). The CDR3 has 16 residues. Germline-derived CDR1 and CDR2 are LNHNV and YYDKDF (reference sequence). V gave up 5 bases and J gave up 3 bases, with 17 bases separating them. The chain's CDR3 is CATSERRGGFNQPQHF. The CDR3 DNA follows: TGTGCCACCAGCGAGAGGCGGGGGGGGTTCAATCAGCCCCAGCATTTT.

This clonotype was picked up many times. The chain joins TRBV12-3 or TRBV12-4 to TRBJ2-2; a weak D match, TRBD1 (7 bases). This CDR3 has 13 residues. V was clipped by 6 bases and J by 8 bases, with 13 bases between them. CDR3 DNA: TGTGCCAGCAGCAGGGGGGACCTGGGGGAGCTGTTTTTT. Protein: CASSRGDLGELFF.

In this sample, this clonotype turned up many times. The chain recombines TRBV5-1 with TRBJ1-1; TRBD1 matches at 7 bases. The V and J ends lost 0 bases and 4 bases, in that order; junction bases with no gene match: 12. The germline gives CDR1 SGHRS, CDR2 YFSETQ. The length of the CDR3 is 17 residues. The CDR3 region has the DNA TGCGCCAGCAGCTTGGGGACAGGTGGTCGTTCAGGCACTGAAGCTTTCTTT. It specifies CASSLGTGGRSGTEAFF.

Ten or more counts support this clonotype. The V and J genes are TRBV12-3 or TRBV12-4 and TRBJ2-7, with D possibly TRBD2 on 6 matching bases. Trimming pared 5 bases from V and 0 bases from J, leaving 8 bases between. This CDR3 region has 13 residues. The chain's CDR3 is CASSGTFSYEQYF. The CDR3 region has the DNA TGTGCCAGCAGTGGGACTTTCTCCTACGAGCAGTACTTC.

The gene calls are TRBV20-1 and TRBJ2-6; weak D call: TRBD1 (5 bases). The CDR3 extends over 14 amino acids. V lost 5 bases and J lost 0, with 8 bases in between. The germline V gene encodes CDR1 DFQATT and CDR2 SNEGSKA (reference sequence). CDR3 in amino acids: CSAFDSSGANVLTF. DNA of the CDR3: TGCAGTGCTTTCGACAGCTCTGGGGCCAACGTCCTGACTTTC.